This T cell receptor (beta chain) was documented in a study of T cell responses to AZD1222 COVID-19 vaccine. Using immunoSEQ multiplex PCR, the repertoire was profiled, and TCRdb retains in-frame clones only, with some absent. The table lists about 150,000 clones, about nine tenths of them singletons. Germline loops: CDR1 SGHTA, CDR2 FQGNSA. Between the trimmed V and J ends, which lost 5 bases and 0 bases, there was a span of 10 bases. This CDR3 contains 14 residues. The sample consisted of peripheral blood, taken on day 0 of AZD1222 vaccination. V gene TRBV7-2 combines with J gene TRBJ1-2, with D tentatively TRBD1 (6 bases). The TCR was taken from an adult in good health. CDR3 protein: CASSEDRTNYGYTF. In DNA, the CDR3 is TGTGCCAGCAGCGAGGACAGAACTAACTATGGCTACACCTTC.